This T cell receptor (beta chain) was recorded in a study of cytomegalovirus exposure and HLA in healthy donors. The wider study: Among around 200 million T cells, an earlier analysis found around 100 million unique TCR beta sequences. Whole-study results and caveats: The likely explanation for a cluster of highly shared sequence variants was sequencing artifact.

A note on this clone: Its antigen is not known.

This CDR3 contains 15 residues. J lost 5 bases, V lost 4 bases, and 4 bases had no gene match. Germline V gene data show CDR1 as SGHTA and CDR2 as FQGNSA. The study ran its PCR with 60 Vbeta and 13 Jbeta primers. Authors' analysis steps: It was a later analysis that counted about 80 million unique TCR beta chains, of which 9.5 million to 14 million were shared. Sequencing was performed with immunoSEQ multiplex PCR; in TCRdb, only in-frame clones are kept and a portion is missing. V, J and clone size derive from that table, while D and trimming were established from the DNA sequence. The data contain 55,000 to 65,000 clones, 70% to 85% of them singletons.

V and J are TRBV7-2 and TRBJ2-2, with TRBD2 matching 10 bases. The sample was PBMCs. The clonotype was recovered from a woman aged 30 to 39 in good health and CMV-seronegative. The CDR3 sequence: CASSSSGRATGELFF. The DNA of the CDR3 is TGTGCCAGCAGCTCCAGCGGGAGGGCGACCGGGGAGCTGTTTTTT.